This TCR beta chain was identified during a study of T cell responses to AZD1222 COVID-19 vaccine. The study's findings and limits: The sample set comprised mostly white British donors with more females, and clonal diversity was possibly underestimated. Every sample of the repertoires postdated the peak T cell response. Receipt of two AZD1222 doses was followed by a rise in Spike-specific TCR breadth and depth.

In germline, CDR1 is SGHRS, CDR2 YFSETQ. The V gene lost 0 bases and the J gene lost 1 base, with 14 bases spanning the gap. The CDR3 is 16 amino acids. This table comes from immunoSEQ multiplex PCR, and its TCRdb copy is limited to in-frame clones, with some not included. Among roughly 120,000 clones, roughly 86% were seen once, and the ten largest hold roughly 3.1%. Regarding this clone: Its antigen is still unknown.

Pooling covered second doses at about 4 or about 12 weeks. The receptor was isolated from an adult who received the AZD1222 COVID-19 vaccine. This sample comprised peripheral blood, obtained 28 days after the second AZD1222 dose. The J gene is TRBJ2-7, the V gene TRBV5-1; TRBD1 is a possible D gene (6 bases). The CDR3 DNA is TGCGCCAGCAGCTTGGTCTCCAGGGGTGGGTCCTACGAGCAGTACTTC. Its protein product is CASSLVSRGGSYEQYF.